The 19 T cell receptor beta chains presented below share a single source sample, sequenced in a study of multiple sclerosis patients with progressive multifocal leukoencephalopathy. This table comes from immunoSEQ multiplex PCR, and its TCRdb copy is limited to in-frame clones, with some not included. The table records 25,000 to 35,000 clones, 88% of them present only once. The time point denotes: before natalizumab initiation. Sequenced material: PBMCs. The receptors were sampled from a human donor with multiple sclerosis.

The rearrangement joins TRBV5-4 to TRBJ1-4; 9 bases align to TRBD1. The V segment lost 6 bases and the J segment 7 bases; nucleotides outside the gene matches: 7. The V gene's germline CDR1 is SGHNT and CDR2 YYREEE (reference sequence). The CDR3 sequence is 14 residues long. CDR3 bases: TGTGCCAGCAACTCCATGGGACAGGGTGAAAAACTGTTTTTT. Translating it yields CASNSMGQGEKLFF.

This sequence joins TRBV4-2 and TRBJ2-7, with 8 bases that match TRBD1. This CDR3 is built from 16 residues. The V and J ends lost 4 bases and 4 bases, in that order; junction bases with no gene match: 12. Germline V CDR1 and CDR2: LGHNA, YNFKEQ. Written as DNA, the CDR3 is TGTGCCAGCAGCCCGCTTACCGGGACAGGCTCGTACGAGCAGTACTTC. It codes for CASSPLTGTGSYEQYF.

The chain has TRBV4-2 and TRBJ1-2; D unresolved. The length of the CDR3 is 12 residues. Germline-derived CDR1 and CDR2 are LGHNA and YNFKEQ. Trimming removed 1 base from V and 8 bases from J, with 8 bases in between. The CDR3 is CASSQVGSGYTF. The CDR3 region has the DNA TGTGCCAGCAGCCAAGTCGGCTCGGGCTACACCTTC.

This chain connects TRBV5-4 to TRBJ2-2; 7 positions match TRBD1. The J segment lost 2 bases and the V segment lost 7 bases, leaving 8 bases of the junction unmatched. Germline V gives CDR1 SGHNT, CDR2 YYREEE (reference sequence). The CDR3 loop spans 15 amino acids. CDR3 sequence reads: CASSPGTVNTGELFF. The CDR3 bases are TGTGCCAGCTCCCCCGGGACAGTAAACACCGGGGAGCTGTTTTTT.

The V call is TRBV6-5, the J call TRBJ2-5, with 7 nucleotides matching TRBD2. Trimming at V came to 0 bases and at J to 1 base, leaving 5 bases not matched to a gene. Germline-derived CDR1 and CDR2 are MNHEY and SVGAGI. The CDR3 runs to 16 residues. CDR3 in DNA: TGTGCCAGCAGTTACTCAAATCTAGCGGCCCAAGAGACCCAGTACTTC. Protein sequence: CASSYSNLAAQETQYF.

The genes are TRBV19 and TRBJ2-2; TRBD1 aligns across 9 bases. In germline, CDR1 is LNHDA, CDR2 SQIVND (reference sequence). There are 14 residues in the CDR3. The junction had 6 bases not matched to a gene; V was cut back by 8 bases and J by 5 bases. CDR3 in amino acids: CASRKQGATGELFF. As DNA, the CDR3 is TGTGCCAGTCGAAAACAGGGGGCGACCGGGGAGCTGTTTTTT.

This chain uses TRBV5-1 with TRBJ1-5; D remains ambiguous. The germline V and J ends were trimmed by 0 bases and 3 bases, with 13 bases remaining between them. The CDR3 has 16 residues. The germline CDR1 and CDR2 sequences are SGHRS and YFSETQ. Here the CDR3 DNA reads TGCGCCAGCAGCTTGGGACCCGCCGGGAACAATCAGCCCCAGCATTTT. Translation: CASSLGPAGNNQPQHF. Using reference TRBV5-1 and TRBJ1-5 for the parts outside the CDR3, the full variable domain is KAGVTQTPRYLIKTRGQQVTLSCSPISGHRSVSWYQQTPGQGLQFLFEYFSETQRNKGNFPGRFSGRQFSNSRSEMNVSTLELGDSALYLCASSLGPAGNNQPQHFGDGTRLSIL.

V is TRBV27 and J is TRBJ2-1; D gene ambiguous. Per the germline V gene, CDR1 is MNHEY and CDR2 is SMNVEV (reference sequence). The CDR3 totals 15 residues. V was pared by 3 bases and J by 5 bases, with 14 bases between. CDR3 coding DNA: TGTGCCAGCAGTTTTGAGTCCCAAAGCAACAATGAGCAGTTCTTC. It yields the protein CASSFESQSNNEQFF.

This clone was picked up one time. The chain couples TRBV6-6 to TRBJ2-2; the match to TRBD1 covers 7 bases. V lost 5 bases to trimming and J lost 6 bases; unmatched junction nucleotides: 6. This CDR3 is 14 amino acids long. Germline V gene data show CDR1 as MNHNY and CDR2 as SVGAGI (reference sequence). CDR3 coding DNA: TGTGCCAGCAGTCAGCGACAGGGACCCGGGGAGCTGTTTTTT. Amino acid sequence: CASSQRQGPGELFF.

Here the CDR3 reads CASSSWTGGSWGEKLFF. The CDR3 DNA reads TGTGCCAGCAGTTCTTGGACAGGGGGCTCCTGGGGGGAAAAACTGTTTTTT. V is TRBV27 and J is TRBJ1-4, with 11 nucleotides matching TRBD1. CDR3 size: 17 residues. J was trimmed by 8 bases and V by 4 bases; bases with no gene match: 12. Germline values: CDR1 MNHEY, CDR2 SMNVEV (reference sequence). Based on the CDR3 plus reference TRBV27 and TRBJ1-4, the full variable domain is EAQVTQNPRYLITVTGKKLTVTCSQNMNHEYMSWYRQDPGLGLRQIYYSMNVEVTDKGDVPEGYKVSRKEKRNFPLILESPSPNQTSLYFCASSSWTGGSWGEKLFFGSGTQLSVL.

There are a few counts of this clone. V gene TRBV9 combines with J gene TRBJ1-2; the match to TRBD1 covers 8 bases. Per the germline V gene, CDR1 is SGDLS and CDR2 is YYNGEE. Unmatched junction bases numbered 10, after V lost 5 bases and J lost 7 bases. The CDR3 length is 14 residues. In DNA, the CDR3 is TGTGCCAGCAGAGGCGACAGGGGAGTAGTTGGCTACACCTTC. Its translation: CASRGDRGVVGYTF.

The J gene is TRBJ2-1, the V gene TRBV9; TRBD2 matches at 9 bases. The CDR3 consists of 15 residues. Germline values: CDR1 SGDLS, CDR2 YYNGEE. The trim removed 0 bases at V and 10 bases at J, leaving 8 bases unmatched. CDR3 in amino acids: CASSVEPAGGGEQFF. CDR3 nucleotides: TGTGCCAGCAGCGTAGAACCAGCGGGGGGCGGGGAGCAGTTCTTC.

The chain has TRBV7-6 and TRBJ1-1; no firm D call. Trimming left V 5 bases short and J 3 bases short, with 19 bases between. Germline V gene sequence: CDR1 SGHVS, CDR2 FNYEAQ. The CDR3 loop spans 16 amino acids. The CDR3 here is CASSPSRSLGDTEAFF. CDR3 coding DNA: TGTGCCAGCAGCCCTAGTAGATCCCTTGGCGACACTGAAGCTTTCTTT.

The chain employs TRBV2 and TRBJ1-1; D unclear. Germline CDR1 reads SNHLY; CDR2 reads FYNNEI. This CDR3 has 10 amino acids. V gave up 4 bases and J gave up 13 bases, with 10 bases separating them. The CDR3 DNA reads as TGTGCCAGCAGTGTTCGGACGGGTTTCTTT. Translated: CASSVRTGFF.

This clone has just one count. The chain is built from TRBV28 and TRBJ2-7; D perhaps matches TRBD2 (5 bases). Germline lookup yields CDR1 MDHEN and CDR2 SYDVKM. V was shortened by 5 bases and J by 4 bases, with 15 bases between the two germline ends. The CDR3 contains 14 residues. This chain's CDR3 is CASSDTRGGYEQYF. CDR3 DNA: TGTGCCAGCAGTGATACCAGAGGAGGTTACGAGCAGTACTTC.

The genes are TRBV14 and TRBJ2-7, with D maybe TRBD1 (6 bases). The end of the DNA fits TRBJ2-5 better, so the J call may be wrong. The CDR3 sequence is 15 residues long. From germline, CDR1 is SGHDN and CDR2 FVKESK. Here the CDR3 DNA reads TGTGCCAGCAGCCCCAAGGGCAGGGGAACGGAGACCCAGTACTTC. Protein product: CASSPKGRGTETQYF.

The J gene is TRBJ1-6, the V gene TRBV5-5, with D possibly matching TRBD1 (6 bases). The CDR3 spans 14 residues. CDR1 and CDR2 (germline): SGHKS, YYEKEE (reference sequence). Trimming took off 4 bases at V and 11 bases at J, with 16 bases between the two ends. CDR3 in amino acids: CASSPWDTRPPLHF. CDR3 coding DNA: TGTGCCAGCAGCCCTTGGGACACTCGGCCACCCCTCCACTTT.

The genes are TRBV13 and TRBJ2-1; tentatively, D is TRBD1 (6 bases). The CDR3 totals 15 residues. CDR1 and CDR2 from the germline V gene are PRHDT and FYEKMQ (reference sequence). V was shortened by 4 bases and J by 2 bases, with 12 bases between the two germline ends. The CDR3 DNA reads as TGTGCCAGCAGCTCCCGGGACACCGCCTACAATGAGCAGTTCTTC. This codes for CASSSRDTAYNEQFF. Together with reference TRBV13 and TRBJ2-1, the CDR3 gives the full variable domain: AAGVIQSPRHLIKEKRETATLKCYPIPRHDTVYWYQQGPGQDPQFLISFYEKMQSDKGSIPDRFSAQQFSDYHSELNMSSLELGDSALYFCASSSRDTAYNEQFFGPGTRLTVL.

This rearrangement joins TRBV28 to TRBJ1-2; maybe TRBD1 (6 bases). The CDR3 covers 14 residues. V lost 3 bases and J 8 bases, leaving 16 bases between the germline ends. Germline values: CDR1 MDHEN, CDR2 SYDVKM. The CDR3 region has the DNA TGTGCCAGCAGTTTGGGAGGAATAGGGGGAGGCTACACCTTC. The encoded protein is CASSLGGIGGGYTF.